The present entry profiles one TCR beta chain with its context. Its antigen remains unknown. Unique molecular identifiers were built into the TCR beta cDNA libraries. TCRdb called the PCR reads again in MiXCR, with one record for every CDR3 protein. The sample contains 750,000 to 950,000 distinct CDR3 sequences, about 57% of which appear only once. The CDR3 consists of 16 residues. V lost 6 bases to trimming and J lost 2 bases; unmatched junction nucleotides: 7. The sample comes from a study of post-analysis software for immune sequencing data. Study-wide results and caveats: Five or six TRBV segments were more frequent in patients than controls; TRBV5-6, TRBV5-1 and TRBV20-1 belonged to this group. Samples made in the same batch grouped tightly together by F measure. Versus controls, multiple sclerosis patients showed significantly lower diversity (normalized Chao1).

This TCR derives from a girl aged 10-17 years with multiple sclerosis. The sequenced sample consisted of blood. The rearrangement uses TRBV12-3 or TRBV12-4 and TRBJ2-3; 11 nucleotides match TRBD2. CDR3: CASSLKTSGNTDTQYF. For the CDR3, the DNA is TGTGCCAGCAGCTTGAAGACTAGCGGGAACACAGATACGCAGTATTTT.